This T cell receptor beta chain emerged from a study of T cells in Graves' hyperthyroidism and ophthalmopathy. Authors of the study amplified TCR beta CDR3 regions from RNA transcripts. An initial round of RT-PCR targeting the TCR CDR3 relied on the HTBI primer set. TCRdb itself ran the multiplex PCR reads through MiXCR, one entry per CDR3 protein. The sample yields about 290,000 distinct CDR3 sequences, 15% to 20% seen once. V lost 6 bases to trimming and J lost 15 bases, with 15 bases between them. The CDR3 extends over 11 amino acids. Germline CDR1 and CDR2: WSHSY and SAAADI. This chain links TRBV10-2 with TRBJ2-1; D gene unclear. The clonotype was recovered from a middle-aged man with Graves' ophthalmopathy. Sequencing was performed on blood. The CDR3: CASRADGVGFF. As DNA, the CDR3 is TGCGCCAGCAGGGCGGACGGTGTTGGGTTCTTC.